Described below is a single T cell receptor (beta chain) sequence and its context. Its target is unknown. Distinct nucleotide sequences in the sample also encode this CDR3. This table comes from immunoSEQ multiplex PCR, and its TCRdb copy is limited to in-frame clones, with some not included. The sample lists approximately 140,000 clones; roughly 80% were seen once. The sample belongs to a study of cytotoxic CD8 clonotypes in ibrutinib-treated CLL. Findings of the study overall: Public clonotypes were seen rarely and were contracted or stable on treatment. Clonality went higher at ibrutinib response and then dropped back toward baseline at progression. Sustained-remission and progressing patients' sampling times differed. Baseline clonality exceeded age-matched healthy donors and tracked circulating CD8+ T-cell counts.

This TCR came from a human donor with chronic lymphocytic leukemia. The sequenced sample was PBMCs, obtained after 12 months of ibrutinib treatment.

The DNA of the CDR3 is TGTGCCAGCAGTTTGGACTACACTGAAGCTTTCTTT. Its translation is CASSLDYTEAFF. This sequence joins TRBV28 and TRBJ1-1; D is undetermined. The V gene's germline CDR1 is MDHEN and CDR2 SYDVKM. This CDR3 is 12 amino acids long. Trimming shortened V by 3 bases and J by 3 bases, and 5 bases separated the two germline ends.